These 23 T cell receptor beta chains came from one sample sequenced in a study of blood T cell repertoires in COVID-19. This table comes from immunoSEQ multiplex PCR, and its TCRdb copy is limited to in-frame clones, with some not included. The sample records some 110,000 clones, 82% being singletons. Sequencing was carried out using peripheral blood. These receptors all stem from a man between 65 and 85 years old with acute or convalescent COVID-19.

The rearrangement links TRBV4-1 to TRBJ1-3, with 7 bases lining up with TRBD1. Germline V gene sequence: CDR1 MGHRA, CDR2 YSYEKL. V lost 0 bases and J lost 8; bases outside the gene matches: 7. This CDR3 is built from 15 residues. CDR3 region: CASSQDRGTADTIYF. CDR3 DNA: TGCGCCAGCAGCCAAGATAGAGGGACAGCGGACACCATATATTTT.

The chain has TRBV5-1 and TRBJ2-1; 15 bases agree with TRBD2. V shed 3 bases and J 0 bases; nucleotides not matched to a gene: 7. Germline lookup yields CDR1 SGHRS and CDR2 YFSETQ. The CDR3 is 19 residues long. In DNA form, the CDR3 reads TGCGCCAGCAGCTCGGGACTAGCGGGAGGAACAAGCTCCTACAATGAGCAGTTCTTC. It codes for CASSSGLAGGTSSYNEQFF.

This clone was found once. The chain uses TRBV5-1 and TRBJ2-1; TRBD2 aligns across 11 bases. V shed 4 bases and J 7 bases; nucleotides not matched to a gene: 10. The CDR3 sequence is 16 residues long. Germline V lookup: CDR1 SGHRS, CDR2 YFSETQ. For the CDR3, the DNA is TGCGCCAGCAGCGATAATAGCGGGGGGGCTTATAATGAGCAGTTCTTC. This gives the protein CASSDNSGGAYNEQFF.

The genes are TRBV5-1 and TRBJ2-2; 13 bases map to TRBD2. The CDR3 runs 16 residues. CDR1 SGHRS and CDR2 YFSETQ come from the germline V gene. The V and J ends lost 5 bases and 6 bases, in that order; junction bases with no gene match: 7. The CDR3, as DNA: TGCGCCAGCAGAAAACCGGGACTAGCGGGACCCGGGGAGCTGTTTTTT. Translating gives CASRKPGLAGPGELFF.

The rearrangement joins TRBV19 to TRBJ2-2, with a tentative D call TRBD1 (5 bases). Looked up from germline, CDR1 is LNHDA and CDR2 is SQIVND (reference sequence). The germline V and J ends were trimmed by 5 bases and 3 bases, with 10 bases remaining between them. The CDR3 spans 14 residues. DNA for the CDR3: TGTGCCAGTAGTCTGACAGCTTACACCGGGGAGCTGTTTTTT. It is translated as CASSLTAYTGELFF.

J is TRBJ1-2 and V is TRBV5-1; the D is unclear. The ends were cut back, 3 bases at V and 2 bases at J, with 8 bases in the middle. The germline gives CDR1 SGHRS, CDR2 YFSETQ. The CDR3 consists of 13 residues. CDR3 nucleotides: TGCGCCAGCAGCTCTACTGTAAACTATGGCTACACCTTC. It encodes CASSSTVNYGYTF.

This clone was seen once. The chain links TRBV11-3 to TRBJ2-3, with 12 nucleotides matching TRBD2. Germline CDR1 SGHNT, CDR2 YENEEA. The CDR3 has 16 amino acids. V lost 2 bases to trimming and J lost 5 bases; unmatched junction nucleotides: 5. For the CDR3, the DNA is TGTGCCAGCAGCTTAAGGCTAGCGGGGGGGCTAGATACGCAGTATTTT. This gives the protein CASSLRLAGGLDTQYF.

This clone was detected only a few times. The chain couples TRBV18 to TRBJ1-5; the D gene is possibly TRBD1 (6 bases). The CDR3 has 14 residues. CDR1 KGHSH and CDR2 LQKENI come from the germline V gene. V lost 4 bases to trimming and J lost 5 bases, with 12 bases between them. CDR3 nucleotides: TGTGCCAGCTCACAAGGGACAAGGGATCAGCCCCAGCATTTT. Protein: CASSQGTRDQPQHF.

V is TRBV6-5 and J is TRBJ2-7, with TRBD1 matching 11 bases. The CDR3 has 15 residues. Trimming cost V 6 bases and J 5 bases; bases outside gene matches: 9. CDR1 is MNHEY and CDR2 is SVGAGI in the germline V gene. Here the CDR3 reads CASRPSRTGGDEQYF. The CDR3 DNA reads as TGTGCCAGCAGGCCCTCAAGGACAGGGGGCGACGAGCAGTACTTC.

The chain joins TRBV5-1 to TRBJ2-5, with 9 bases lining up with TRBD2. Trimming removed 2 bases from V and 5 bases from J; junction bases left unmatched: 10. Looked up from germline, CDR1 is SGHRS and CDR2 is YFSETQ. The CDR3 sequence is 16 residues long. CDR3 loop: CASSFAGGPFVETQYF. The CDR3 coding sequence is TGCGCCAGCAGCTTTGCGGGGGGGCCGTTCGTTGAGACCCAGTACTTC.

The chain carries TRBV18 and TRBJ2-7; no clear D. Germline CDR1 is KGHSH and CDR2 is LQKENI. The V and J ends lost 3 bases and 4 bases respectively, with 7 bases between them. There are 12 residues in the CDR3. This CDR3 reads CASSPTSYEQYF. The CDR3 nucleotides are TGTGCCAGCTCACCTACATCGTACGAGCAGTACTTC.

The rearrangement uses TRBV5-4 and TRBJ2-1, with a tentative D call TRBD2 (7 bases). The CDR3 consists of 17 residues. The germline V gene encodes CDR1 SGHNT and CDR2 YYREEE (reference sequence). V lost 6 bases, J lost 2 bases, and 21 bases lay in between. The CDR3 here is CASIRGGALGAYNEQFF. CDR3 nucleotide sequence: TGTGCCAGCATCCGAGGGGGGGCCTTAGGTGCCTACAATGAGCAGTTCTTC. The variable domain in full, with the rest retrieved from reference TRBV5-4 and TRBJ2-1, is ETGVTQSPTHLIKTRGQQVTLRCSSQSGHNTVSWYQQALGQGPQFIFQYYREEENGRGNFPPRFSGLQFPNYSSELNVNALELDDSALYLCASIRGGALGAYNEQFFGPGTRLTVL.

The rearrangement links TRBV7-9 to TRBJ1-1; 8 bases fit TRBD1. Germline-derived CDR1 and CDR2 are SEHNR and FQNEAQ (reference sequence). This CDR3 has 14 amino acids. V gave up 2 bases and J gave up 4 bases; unmatched junction bases: 3. The CDR3 sequence is CASSLQGALTEAFF. The CDR3, as DNA: TGTGCCAGCAGCTTACAGGGGGCGCTCACTGAAGCTTTCTTT.

This clone was recorded once. The chain joins TRBV5-4 to TRBJ2-3; D uncertain. CDR1 and CDR2 (germline): SGHNT, YYREEE (reference sequence). The CDR3 loop spans 15 amino acids. Trimming stripped 2 bases from V and 4 bases from J, with 14 bases between. This CDR3 is CASSFRDTTADTQYF. In DNA, the CDR3 is TGTGCCAGCAGCTTCCGTGACACGACGGCAGATACGCAGTATTTT. The variable domain in full, with the rest retrieved from reference TRBV5-4 and TRBJ2-3, is ETGVTQSPTHLIKTRGQQVTLRCSSQSGHNTVSWYQQALGQGPQFIFQYYREEENGRGNFPPRFSGLQFPNYSSELNVNALELDDSALYLCASSFRDTTADTQYFGPGTRLTVL.

The sample holds a few counts of this clone. The rearrangement joins TRBV9 to TRBJ2-3; D is perhaps TRBD1 (5 bases). The CDR3 has 13 residues. Germline V CDR1 and CDR2: SGDLS, YYNGEE. V lost 4 bases and J lost 4, with 10 bases in between. CDR3 sequence: CASSPQVADTQYF. The CDR3 DNA follows: TGTGCCAGCAGCCCACAGGTCGCAGATACGCAGTATTTT.

The V gene is TRBV2, the J gene TRBJ1-1; D is perhaps TRBD1 (5 bases). The length of the CDR3 is 14 residues. V gave up 3 bases and J gave up 4 bases, with 12 bases separating them. Germline values: CDR1 SNHLY, CDR2 FYNNEI. The CDR3 DNA reads TGTGCCAGCAGTGAGTGGGAGGGACTCACTGAAGCTTTCTTT. Translation gives CASSEWEGLTEAFF.

The chain couples TRBV10-1 to TRBJ2-1, with a possible D match to TRBD2 (5 bases). V lost 2 bases, J lost 5 bases, and 10 bases lay in between. The CDR3 covers 14 residues. Germline values: CDR1 WNHNN, CDR2 SYGVQD (reference sequence). The DNA of the CDR3 is TGCGCCAGCAGTGAGGGAGGACTTAACAATGAGCAGTTCTTC. This translates into CASSEGGLNNEQFF.

This rearrangement joins TRBV7-6 to TRBJ2-3, with 9 bases identical to TRBD2. Germline V gene sequence: CDR1 SGHVS, CDR2 FNYEAQ. CDR3 length: 20 residues. V trimming: 1 base; J trimming: 1 base; junction bases outside the gene matches: 15. CDR3 residues: CASSLGGGIIAGEGTDTQYF. The CDR3 bases are TGTGCCAGCAGCTTAGGTGGGGGAATCATAGCGGGAGAAGGCACAGATACGCAGTATTTT.

The genes are TRBV30 and TRBJ1-1; 9 bases are shared with TRBD1. Germline V gene lookup returns CDR1 GTSNPN and CDR2 SVGIG (reference sequence). The CDR3 length is 17 residues. The J segment lost 0 bases and the V segment lost 1 base, leaving 9 bases of the junction unmatched. CDR3 loop: CAWSANRDRVLNTEAFF. DNA of the CDR3: TGTGCCTGGAGTGCAAACCGGGACAGGGTTCTGAACACTGAAGCTTTCTTT.

The chain joins TRBV6-5 to TRBJ2-7, with TRBD1 matching over 9 bases. Germline loops: CDR1 MNHEY, CDR2 SVGAGI. Trimming cost V 8 bases and J 6 bases; bases outside gene matches: 8. This CDR3 is built from 13 residues. CDR3 in DNA: TGTGCCAGCGTCCGATTGACAGGGGGCGAGCAGTACTTC. Its protein is CASVRLTGGEQYF.

Comments on this clone: Other DNA sequences of this sample code for an identical CDR3. The gene calls are TRBV7-2 and TRBJ1-6; TRBD1 is a possible D gene (6 bases). Trimming removed 2 bases from V and 4 bases from J, with 6 bases in between. Per germline, CDR1 SGHTA and CDR2 FQGNSA. This CDR3 contains 14 residues. Here the CDR3 DNA reads TGTGCCAGCAGCTTACAGGGGTATAATTCACCCCTCCACTTT. Translated: CASSLQGYNSPLHF.

The chain combines TRBV12-3 or TRBV12-4 with TRBJ1-1; TRBD1 is a possible D gene (5 bases). With 5 bases removed from V and 6 bases from J, the gap between germline ends came to 10 bases. CDR3 size: 12 residues. This CDR3 reads CASSQGIPEAFF. CDR3 DNA: TGTGCCAGCAGTCAGGGAATCCCTGAAGCTTTCTTT.

This clone came up once. This chain connects TRBV5-6 to TRBJ1-1; D gene uncertain. V lost 6 bases and J 10 bases, leaving 10 bases between the germline ends. Germline V gene sequence: CDR1 SGHDT, CDR2 YYEEEE. The CDR3 totals 10 residues. Here the CDR3 reads CASTLPRAFF. The CDR3 DNA reads TGTGCCAGCACCCTACCCCGAGCTTTCTTT.